These T cell receptor beta chains were read from a single sample in a study of blood T cell repertoires in COVID-19. Profiled with immunoSEQ multiplex PCR; TCRdb holds only in-frame clones, not every one. The sample yields some 72,000 clones, 70% to 90% seen once. Material: peripheral blood. These receptors were obtained from a middle-aged man with active COVID-19. Both conserved end residues are part of each CDR3. Each record gives: V gene, J gene, clone size, D gene, CDR3 protein, CDR3 DNA. D genes are given only for firm matches. Clone size is stated in some rows and not others, as once, few, many or a class when expanded.

TRBV7-2	TRBJ2-2	-	TRBD1	CASSRTGDTGELFF	TGTGCCAGCAGTAGGACAGGGGACACCGGGGAGCTGTTTTTT
TRBV3-1/TRBV3-2	TRBJ2-3	-	TRBD2	CASSLGGDTQYF	TGTGCCAGCAGCTTGGGGGGGGATACGCAGTATTTT
TRBV29-1	TRBJ2-7	-	-	CSAQGSYEQYF	TGCAGCGCTCAGGGATCCTACGAGCAGTACTTC
TRBV28	TRBJ2-2	-	TRBD1	CASATGLVTGELFF	TGTGCCAGTGCGACAGGGCTGGTAACCGGGGAGCTGTTTTTT
TRBV7-9	TRBJ1-3	once	TRBD1	CASSTPGQSSGNTIYF	TGTGCCAGCAGCACCCCGGGACAGAGCTCTGGAAACACCATATATTTT
TRBV19	TRBJ2-7	-	-	CASSIARIDEQYF	TGTGCCAGTAGTATAGCTAGAATCGACGAGCAGTACTTC
TRBV27	TRBJ2-5	-	-	CASSFAGFQETQYF	TGTGCCAGCAGTTTCGCGGGGTTCCAAGAGACCCAGTACTTC
TRBV5-1	TRBJ2-3	-	TRBD1	CASSNPGGGQYF	TGCGCCAGCAGTAACCCAGGGGGCGGGCAGTATTTT
TRBV3-1/TRBV3-2	TRBJ2-5	-	TRBD2	CASSSWGGETQYF	TGTGCCAGCAGTAGTTGGGGGGGAGAGACCCAGTACTTC
TRBV7-8	TRBJ1-6	once	TRBD1	CASSPGTAINSPLHF	TGTGCCAGCAGCCCCGGGACAGCAATTAATTCACCCCTCCACTTT
TRBV5-5	TRBJ2-5	once	-	CASSPLTEETQYF	TGTGCCAGCAGCCCCTTGACAGAAGAGACCCAGTACTTC
TRBV7-2	TRBJ2-4	-	TRBD1	CASSTDRAGIQYF	TGTGCCAGCAGCACCGACAGGGCCGGCATTCAGTACTTC
TRBV28	TRBJ2-7	-	-	CASSLRLADLPEQYF	TGTGCCAGCAGTTTAAGGTTAGCTGATCTTCCCGAGCAGTACTTC
TRBV7-9	TRBJ1-1	few	-	CASSLVSGRVTEAFF	TGTGCCAGCAGCTTAGTTTCAGGGAGGGTCACTGAAGCTTTCTTT
TRBV20-1	TRBJ2-1	-	-	CSASWREAYNEQFF	TGCAGTGCTAGTTGGCGGGAAGCCTACAATGAGCAGTTCTTC
TRBV29-1	TRBJ2-7	-	-	CSVTTSSYEQYF	TGCAGCGTGACGACTAGCTCCTACGAGCAGTACTTC
TRBV28	TRBJ2-7	few	TRBD1	CASSATGQGAREQYF	TGTGCCAGCAGTGCTACGGGACAGGGGGCGCGAGAGCAGTACTTC
TRBV28	TRBJ2-7	-	TRBD2	CASSSTGTSGAVLEQYF	TGTGCCAGCAGTTCCACCGGGACTAGCGGGGCGGTTCTCGAGCAGTACTTC
TRBV7-2	TRBJ1-5	-	TRBD1	CASSSDRNQPQHF	TGTGCCAGCAGCTCGGACAGGAATCAGCCCCAGCATTTT
TRBV2	TRBJ2-1	-	TRBD2	CASRFAGVYNEQFF	TGTGCCAGCAGATTCGCGGGAGTTTACAATGAGCAGTTCTTC
TRBV4-1	TRBJ2-3	-	TRBD2	CASSRRVAGGTDTQYF	TGCGCCAGCAGCCGCCGGGTAGCGGGAGGCACAGATACGCAGTATTTT
TRBV12-3/TRBV12-4	TRBJ2-3	-	TRBD2	CASRTSGSDTQYF	TGTGCCAGCAGGACTAGCGGGAGCGATACGCAGTATTTT
TRBV21-1	TRBJ1-6	-	-	CASSKARSGQSPLHF	TGTGCCAGCAGCAAAGCTAGGTCAGGGCAATCACCCCTCCACTTT
TRBV5-1	TRBJ2-7	-	TRBD1	CASSASRGRSYEQYF	TGCGCCAGCAGCGCCTCCAGGGGGCGGTCCTACGAGCAGTACTTC
TRBV2	TRBJ2-7	-	TRBD2	CASSVARGFSYEQYF	TGTGCCAGCAGTGTGGCGCGGGGGTTCTCCTACGAGCAGTACTTC
TRBV28	TRBJ1-5	-	-	CASIPGADDSNQPQHF	TGTGCCAGCATCCCTGGGGCAGATGATAGCAATCAGCCCCAGCATTTT
TRBV11-2	TRBJ2-2	-	-	CASSLAFGNTGELFF	TGTGCCAGCAGTCTAGCATTTGGGAACACCGGGGAGCTGTTTTTT
TRBV28	TRBJ1-5	-	TRBD1	CASTSGQVNQPQHF	TGTGCCAGCACTTCCGGACAGGTCAATCAGCCCCAGCATTTT
TRBV7-8	TRBJ1-3	-	-	CASSPRGSGNTIYF	TGTGCCAGCAGCCCCCGGGGCTCTGGAAACACCATATATTTT
TRBV19	TRBJ1-1	-	-	CASSPGGTEAFF	TGTGCCAGTAGTCCGGGGGGGACTGAAGCTTTCTTT
TRBV9	TRBJ1-2	-	-	CASSVDAQGSDGYTF	TGTGCCAGCAGCGTAGATGCGCAGGGGAGCGATGGCTACACCTTC
TRBV28	TRBJ2-1	-	TRBD2	CASSVVAGGPNEQFF	TGTGCCAGCTCTGTGGTAGCGGGGGGGCCCAATGAGCAGTTCTTC
TRBV28	TRBJ2-7	-	TRBD1	CASSLVTGGLYEQYF	TGTGCCAGCAGTTTAGTTACAGGGGGCTTGTACGAGCAGTACTTC
TRBV5-6	TRBJ2-5	-	-	CASSFLETQYF	TGTGCCAGCAGCTTCTTGGAGACCCAGTACTTC
TRBV5-8	TRBJ2-5	few	TRBD1	CASSSGQGAGETQYF	TGTGCCAGCAGTTCCGGACAGGGGGCTGGAGAGACCCAGTACTTC
TRBV29-1	TRBJ2-3	-	-	CSLMPRLTDTQYF	TGCAGCCTTATGCCCCGCCTAACAGATACGCAGTATTTT
TRBV9	TRBJ2-1	-	-	CASSVGGSNEQFF	TGTGCCAGCAGCGTAGGAGGGTCGAATGAGCAGTTCTTC
TRBV15	TRBJ2-7	-	TRBD1	CATSSRDSPLLDEQYF	TGTGCCACCAGCAGCAGGGACAGTCCCCTCCTGGACGAGCAGTACTTC
TRBV7-9	TRBJ1-4	-	-	CASSPGPEMEKLFF	TGTGCCAGCAGCCCAGGGCCAGAGATGGAAAAACTGTTTTTT
TRBV7-2	TRBJ2-7	-	TRBD1	CASSWGQGTYEQYF	TGTGCCAGCAGCTGGGGACAGGGCACCTACGAGCAGTACTTC
TRBV27	TRBJ2-5	-	-	CASSQGITGQETQYF	TGTGCCAGCAGTCAGGGGATAACGGGCCAAGAGACCCAGTACTTC
TRBV6-6	TRBJ1-5	-	-	CASSRLQGGDQPQHF	TGTGCCAGCAGCCGACTCCAGGGAGGGGATCAGCCCCAGCATTTT